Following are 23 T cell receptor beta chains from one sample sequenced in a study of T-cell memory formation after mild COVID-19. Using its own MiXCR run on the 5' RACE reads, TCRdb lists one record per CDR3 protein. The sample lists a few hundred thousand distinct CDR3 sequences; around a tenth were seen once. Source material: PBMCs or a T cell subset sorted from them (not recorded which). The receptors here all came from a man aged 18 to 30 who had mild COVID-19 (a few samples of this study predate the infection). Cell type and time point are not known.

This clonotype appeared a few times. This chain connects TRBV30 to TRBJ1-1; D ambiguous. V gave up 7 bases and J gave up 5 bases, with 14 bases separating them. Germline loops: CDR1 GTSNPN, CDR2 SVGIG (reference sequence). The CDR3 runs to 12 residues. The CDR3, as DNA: TGTGCCTACCTACCCCCGGTGACTGAAGCTTTCTTT. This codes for CAYLPPVTEAFF.

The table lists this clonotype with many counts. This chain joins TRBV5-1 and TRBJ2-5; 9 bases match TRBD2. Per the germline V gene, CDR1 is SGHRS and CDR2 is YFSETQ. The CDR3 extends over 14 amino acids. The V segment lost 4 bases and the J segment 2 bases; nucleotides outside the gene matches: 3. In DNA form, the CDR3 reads TGCGCCAGCAGCGCGGCGGGGGGGCAAGAGACCCAGTACTTC. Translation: CASSAAGGQETQYF.

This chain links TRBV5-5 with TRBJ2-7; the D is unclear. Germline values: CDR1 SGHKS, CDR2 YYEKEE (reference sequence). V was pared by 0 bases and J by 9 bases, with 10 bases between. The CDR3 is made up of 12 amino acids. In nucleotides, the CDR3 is TGTGCCAGCAGCTTGGACCTCACCGGGCAGTACTTC. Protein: CASSLDLTGQYF.

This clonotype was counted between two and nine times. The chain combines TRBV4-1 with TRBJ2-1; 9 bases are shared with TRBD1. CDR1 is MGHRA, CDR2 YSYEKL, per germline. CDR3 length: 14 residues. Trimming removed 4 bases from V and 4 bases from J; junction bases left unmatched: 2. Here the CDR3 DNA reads TGCGCCAGCAGCCGAGGACAGGGGTACAATGAGCAGTTCTTC. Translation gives CASSRGQGYNEQFF.

As DNA, the CDR3 is TGCGCCAGCAGCTTACAGGGGGCGGACACCGGGGAGCTGTTTTTT. It yields the protein CASSLQGADTGELFF. The chain carries TRBV5-1 and TRBJ2-2; 9 bases match TRBD1. Germline V gene sequence: CDR1 SGHRS, CDR2 YFSETQ. The CDR3 has 15 amino acids. Trimming cost V 2 bases and J 3 bases; bases outside gene matches: 2.

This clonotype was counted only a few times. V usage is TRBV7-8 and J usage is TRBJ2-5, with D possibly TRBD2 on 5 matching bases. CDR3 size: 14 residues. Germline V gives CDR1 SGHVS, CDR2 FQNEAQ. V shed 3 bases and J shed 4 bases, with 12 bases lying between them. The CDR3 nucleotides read TGTGCCAGCAGCTTGGGAGCGGTCCGAGAGACCCAGTACTTC. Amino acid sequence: CASSLGAVRETQYF.

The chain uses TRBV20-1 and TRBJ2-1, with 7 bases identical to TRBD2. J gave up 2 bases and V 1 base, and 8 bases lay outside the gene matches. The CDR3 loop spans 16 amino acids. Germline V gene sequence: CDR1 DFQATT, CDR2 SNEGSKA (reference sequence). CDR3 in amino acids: CSARGGLVGTYNEQFF. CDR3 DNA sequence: TGCAGTGCTAGAGGCGGACTAGTTGGAACCTACAATGAGCAGTTCTTC.

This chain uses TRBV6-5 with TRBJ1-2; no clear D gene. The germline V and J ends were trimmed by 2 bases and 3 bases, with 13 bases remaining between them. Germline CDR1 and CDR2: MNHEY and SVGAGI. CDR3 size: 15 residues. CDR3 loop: CASSYRTLGDYGYTF. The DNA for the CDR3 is TGTGCCAGCAGTTACCGAACCCTCGGGGACTATGGCTACACCTTC.

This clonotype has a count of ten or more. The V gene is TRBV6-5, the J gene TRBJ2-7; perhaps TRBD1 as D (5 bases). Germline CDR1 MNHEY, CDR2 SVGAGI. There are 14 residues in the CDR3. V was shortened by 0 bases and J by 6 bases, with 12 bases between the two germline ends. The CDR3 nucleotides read TGTGCCAGCAGTTACTCCAGGGTCGCCCTCGAGCAGTACTTC. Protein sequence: CASSYSRVALEQYF.

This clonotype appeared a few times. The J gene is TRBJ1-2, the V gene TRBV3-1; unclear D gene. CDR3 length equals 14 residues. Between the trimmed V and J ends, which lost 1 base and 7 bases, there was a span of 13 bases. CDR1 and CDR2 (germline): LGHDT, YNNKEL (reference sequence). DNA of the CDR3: TGTGCCAGCAGCCAAGGAGATGCCCTTGGTGGCTACACCTTC. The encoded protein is CASSQGDALGGYTF.

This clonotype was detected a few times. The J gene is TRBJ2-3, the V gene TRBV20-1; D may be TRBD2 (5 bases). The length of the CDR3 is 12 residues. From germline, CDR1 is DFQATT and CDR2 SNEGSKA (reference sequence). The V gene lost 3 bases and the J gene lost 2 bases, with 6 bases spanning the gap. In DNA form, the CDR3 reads TGCAGTGCTAGCGGGGTCACAGATACGCAGTATTTT. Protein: CSASGVTDTQYF.

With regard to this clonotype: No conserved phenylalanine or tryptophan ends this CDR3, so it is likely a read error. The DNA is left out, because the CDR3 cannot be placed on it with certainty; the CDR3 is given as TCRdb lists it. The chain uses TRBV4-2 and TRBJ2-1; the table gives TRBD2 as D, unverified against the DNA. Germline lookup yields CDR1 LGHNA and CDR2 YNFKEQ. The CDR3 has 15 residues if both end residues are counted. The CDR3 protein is CASSPGSTSSGGALY.

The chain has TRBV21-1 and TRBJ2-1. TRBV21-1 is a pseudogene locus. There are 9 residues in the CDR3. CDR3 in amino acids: CDSYNEQFF. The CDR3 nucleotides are TGTGACTCCTACAATGAGCAGTTCTTC.

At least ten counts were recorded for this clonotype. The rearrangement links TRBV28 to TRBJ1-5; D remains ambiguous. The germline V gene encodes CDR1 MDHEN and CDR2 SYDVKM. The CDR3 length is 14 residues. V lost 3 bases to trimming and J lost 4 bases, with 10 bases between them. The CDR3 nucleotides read TGTGCCAGCAGTTTGATCGCAGGTAATCAGCCCCAGCATTTT. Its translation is CASSLIAGNQPQHF. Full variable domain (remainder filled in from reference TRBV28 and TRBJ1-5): DVKVTQSSRYLVKRTGEKVFLECVQDMDHENMFWYRQDPGLGLRLIYFSYDVKMKEKGDIPEGYSVSREKKERFSLILESASTNQTSMYLCASSLIAGNQPQHFGDGTRLSIL.

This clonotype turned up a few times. CDR3 loop: CASSQTPTDGEQYV. The DNA of the CDR3 is TGCGCCAGCAGCCAAACCCCCACGGACGGCGAGCAGTACGTC. The chain has TRBV4-1 and TRBJ2-7, with unresolved D. The V gene's germline CDR1 is MGHRA and CDR2 YSYEKL. This CDR3 spans 14 amino acids. Between the trimmed V and J ends, which lost 2 bases and 6 bases, there was a span of 14 bases.

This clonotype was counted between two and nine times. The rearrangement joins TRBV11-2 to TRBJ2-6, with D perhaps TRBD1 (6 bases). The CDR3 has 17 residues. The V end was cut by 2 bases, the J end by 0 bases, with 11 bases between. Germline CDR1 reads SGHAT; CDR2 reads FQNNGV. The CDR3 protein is CASSLRDTNSGANVLTF. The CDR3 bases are TGTGCCAGCAGCTTAAGGGACACCAACTCTGGGGCCAACGTCCTGACTTTC.

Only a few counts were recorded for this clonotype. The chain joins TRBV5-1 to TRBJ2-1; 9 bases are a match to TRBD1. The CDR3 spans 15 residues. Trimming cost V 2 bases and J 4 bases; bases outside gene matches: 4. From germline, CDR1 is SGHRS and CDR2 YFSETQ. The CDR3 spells CASSLQGADYNEQFF. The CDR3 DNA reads TGCGCCAGCAGCTTACAGGGGGCGGATTACAATGAGCAGTTCTTC.

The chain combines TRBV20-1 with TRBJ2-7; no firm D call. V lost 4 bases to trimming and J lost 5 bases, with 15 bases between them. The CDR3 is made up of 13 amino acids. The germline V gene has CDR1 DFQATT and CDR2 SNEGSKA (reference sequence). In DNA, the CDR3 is TGCAGTGCTAATATTGTTTCCGTCCACGAGCAGTACTTC. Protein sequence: CSANIVSVHEQYF.

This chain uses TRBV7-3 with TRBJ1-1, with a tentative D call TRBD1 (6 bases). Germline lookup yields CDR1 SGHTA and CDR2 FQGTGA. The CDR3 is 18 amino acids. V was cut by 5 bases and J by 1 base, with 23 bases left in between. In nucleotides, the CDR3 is TGTGCCAGCAGCATGACACAGGGACCCAGACTTCGGAACACTGAAGCTTTCTTT. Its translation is CASSMTQGPRLRNTEAFF.

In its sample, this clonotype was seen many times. CDR3 in amino acids: CASRDRGLRTDTQYF. The CDR3 DNA follows: TGTGCCAGCCGCGACAGGGGGCTTCGCACAGATACGCAGTATTTT. The chain couples TRBV6-5 to TRBJ2-3, with 10 bases aligning to TRBD1. Germline V gene data show CDR1 as MNHEY and CDR2 as SVGAGI. The CDR3 consists of 15 residues. V was clipped by 8 bases and J by 1 base; unmatched bases: 6.

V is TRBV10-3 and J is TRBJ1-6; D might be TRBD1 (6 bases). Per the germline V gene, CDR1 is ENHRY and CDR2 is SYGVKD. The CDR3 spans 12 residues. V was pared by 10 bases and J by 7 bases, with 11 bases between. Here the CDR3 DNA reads TGTGCCACCAGGGACACCAATTCACCCCTCCACTTT. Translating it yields CATRDTNSPLHF.

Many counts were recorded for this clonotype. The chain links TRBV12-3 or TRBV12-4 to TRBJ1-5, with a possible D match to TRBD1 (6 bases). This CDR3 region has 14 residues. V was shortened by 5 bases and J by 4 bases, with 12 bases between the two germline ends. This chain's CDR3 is CASSPLDRNQPQHF. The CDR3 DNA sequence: TGTGCCAGCAGTCCCCTTGACAGGAATCAGCCCCAGCATTTT.

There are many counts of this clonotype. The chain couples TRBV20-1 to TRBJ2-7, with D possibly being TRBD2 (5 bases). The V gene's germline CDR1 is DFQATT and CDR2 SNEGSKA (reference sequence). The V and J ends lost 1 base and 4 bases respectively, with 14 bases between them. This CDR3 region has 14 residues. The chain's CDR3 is CSARAEASKYEQYF. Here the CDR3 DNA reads TGCAGTGCTAGAGCTGAAGCTAGCAAGTACGAGCAGTACTTC.